A selection of T cell receptor beta chains follows, all from one sample in a study of cytomegalovirus exposure and HLA in healthy donors. TCRdb's copy holds only in-frame clones and misses some; the assay was immunoSEQ multiplex PCR. The table records under 200,000 clones, 75% to 90% of them present only once. Sequences were obtained from PBMCs. The receptors stem from a human donor in good health. CDR3s include the opening cysteine and the closing phenylalanine or tryptophan. The order of the fields is V gene, clone size, CDR3 length, D gene, J gene, CDR3 DNA, CDR3 protein. D genes are given only for firm matches. Expanded clones are given a class, and other clones once, few, many or no size at all.

V: TRBV14
size: -
length: 15
D: -
J: TRBJ1-6
DNA: TGTGCCAGCAGCCAAGACAGCCGCGGTGGTTCACCCCTCCACTTT
CDR3: CASSQDSRGGSPLHF

V: TRBV10-3
size: -
length: 12
D: -
J: TRBJ1-1
DNA: TGTGCCATCAGTGGGAGGGACACTGAAGCTTTCTTT
CDR3: CAISGRDTEAFF

V: TRBV6-6
size: -
length: 15
D: -
J: TRBJ2-6
DNA: TGTGCCAGCAGTTCTAGTATATCTGGGGCCAACGTCCTGACTTTC
CDR3: CASSSSISGANVLTF

V: TRBV5-1
size: -
length: 17
D: -
J: TRBJ1-2
DNA: TGCGCCAGCAGCTTGTATGGATCGGCAGGGGATGGCTATGGCTACACCTTC
CDR3: CASSLYGSAGDGYGYTF

V: TRBV4-1
size: few
length: 14
D: -
J: TRBJ2-5
DNA: TGCGCCAGCAGCCAAGGGTTAGACAGGGAGACCCAGTACTTC
CDR3: CASSQGLDRETQYF

V: TRBV2
size: once
length: 12
D: -
J: TRBJ2-2
DNA: TGTGCCAGCAGTCGGGGGGCGGGGGAGCTGTTTTTT
CDR3: CASSRGAGELFF

V: TRBV19
size: once
length: 15
D: -
J: TRBJ1-6
DNA: TGTGCCAGTAGTTGGACATTCGATACCGATTCACCCCTCCACTTT
CDR3: CASSWTFDTDSPLHF

V: TRBV9
size: -
length: 15
D: TRBD1
J: TRBJ1-2
DNA: TGTGCCAGCAGCGGCGGACAGGGTGGAATGTATGGCTACACCTTC
CDR3: CASSGGQGGMYGYTF

V: TRBV12-5
size: -
length: 14
D: TRBD2
J: TRBJ2-2
DNA: TGTGCTAGTGGTCGGGAGGATCGGATCGGGGAGCTGTTTTTT
CDR3: CASGREDRIGELFF

V: TRBV4-3
size: -
length: 14
D: TRBD1
J: TRBJ1-2
DNA: TGCGCCAGCAGCACGACAGGGGTTAACTATGGCTACACCTTC
CDR3: CASSTTGVNYGYTF

V: TRBV7-9
size: -
length: 12
D: -
J: TRBJ2-7
DNA: TGTTCCGGGAGTCCCCTCACGAACGAGCAGTACTTC
CDR3: CSGSPLTNEQYF

V: TRBV2
size: -
length: 14
D: -
J: TRBJ1-2
DNA: TGTGCCAGCAGGGATAACGGGATTTACTATGGCTACACCTTC
CDR3: CASRDNGIYYGYTF

V: TRBV13
size: few
length: 15
D: -
J: TRBJ2-3
DNA: TGTGCCAGCACCTTAATTTCACAGGACACAGATACGCAGTATTTT
CDR3: CASTLISQDTDTQYF

V: TRBV6-1
size: -
length: 15
D: TRBD1
J: TRBJ1-2
DNA: TGTGCCAGCAGTGAAAGTATGGGGACAGGATATGGCTACACCTTC
CDR3: CASSESMGTGYGYTF

V: TRBV4-2
size: -
length: 18
D: -
J: TRBJ1-2
DNA: TGTGCCAGCAGCCAAGAGCTTAACTGGGGGGGAGGGAAGGATGGCTACACCTTC
CDR3: CASSQELNWGGGKDGYTF